The 20 T cell receptor beta chains below all came from one sample that was sequenced in a study of control samples from healthy donors and cancer patients. The protocol was immunoSEQ multiplex PCR, while the TCRdb copy is restricted to in-frame clones and leaves out a portion. The data hold some 200,000 clones, with roughly 93% observed a single time. Sequencing was done on a sample of blood. The receptor source for this set is a man younger than 35 in good health.

This clone was seen only a few times. The chain is built from TRBV6-6 and TRBJ2-5; perhaps TRBD1 as D (5 bases). This CDR3 is 14 amino acids long. The ends were cut back, 7 bases at V and 3 bases at J, with 15 bases in the middle. CDR1 and CDR2 from the germline V gene are MNHNY and SVGAGI (reference sequence). Written as DNA, the CDR3 is TGTGCCAGCACCTCATGGCAGGGTGAAGAGACCCAGTACTTC. Translation gives CASTSWQGEETQYF.

V usage is TRBV14 and J usage is TRBJ2-5, with D possibly matching TRBD2 (5 bases). CDR1 and CDR2 (germline): SGHDN, FVKESK. The CDR3 runs to 12 residues. V lost 4 bases to trimming and J lost 4 bases, with 7 bases between them. The CDR3 bases are TGTGCCAGCAGCCCCACTAGAGAGACCCAGTACTTC. This codes for CASSPTRETQYF.

This rearrangement joins TRBV7-3 to TRBJ1-1; no reliable D call. Trimming removed 4 bases at V and 2 bases at J, with 11 bases between. The CDR3 runs 14 residues. Germline V gene data show CDR1 as SGHTA and CDR2 as FQGTGA. The DNA of the CDR3 is TGTGCCAGCAGCTCATGGGCAGGTAACACTGAAGCTTTCTTT. It yields the protein CASSSWAGNTEAFF.

The chain joins TRBV7-3 to TRBJ2-2; weak D call: TRBD1 (7 bases). Germline V CDR1 and CDR2: SGHTA, FQGTGA. V dropped 5 bases and J dropped 4 bases, with 23 bases sitting between them. The CDR3 sequence is 18 residues long. The CDR3 reads CASSPKALRQGLTGELFF. Written as DNA, the CDR3 is TGTGCCAGCAGCCCCAAGGCTCTTAGACAGGGACTCACCGGGGAGCTGTTTTTT.

There are a few counts of this clone. This rearrangement joins TRBV28 to TRBJ1-5; 9 positions agree with TRBD1. The V gene end was trimmed by 6 bases and the J gene end by 4 bases; junction bases not matched to a gene: 7. The germline V gene has CDR1 MDHEN and CDR2 SYDVKM. There are 15 residues in the CDR3. The CDR3 is CASSRWGQGNQPQHF. In DNA form, the CDR3 reads TGTGCCAGCAGCCGTTGGGGACAGGGTAATCAGCCCCAGCATTTT.

The gene calls are TRBV3-1 (or the pseudogene TRBV3-2) and TRBJ1-3; a weak D match, TRBD1 (5 bases). Germline loops: CDR1 LGHDT, CDR2 YNNKEL (reference sequence). V lost 4 bases and J lost 0, with 13 bases in between. This CDR3 spans 16 amino acids. The DNA for the CDR3 is TGTGCCAGCAGCCCCCCGGGGGGGTTCTCTGGAAACACCATATATTTT. This codes for CASSPPGGFSGNTIYF.

The chain has TRBV25-1 and TRBJ1-1; D is perhaps TRBD1 (6 bases). The CDR3 extends over 14 amino acids. Trimming took 1 base from V and 5 from J, leaving 11 bases between them. Germline V gene data show CDR1 as MGHDK and CDR2 as SYGVNS. The CDR3 reads CASSESGGPTEAFF. CDR3 DNA: TGTGCCAGCAGTGAATCTGGGGGGCCAACTGAAGCTTTCTTT.

V and J are TRBV5-1 and TRBJ2-7; 7 bases match TRBD1. Per the germline V gene, CDR1 is SGHRS and CDR2 is YFSETQ. The CDR3 has 15 residues. V dropped 1 base and J dropped 2; count of bases not matched to a gene: 6. The CDR3 spells CASSLIGQVTYEQYF. The CDR3 nucleotides read TGCGCCAGCAGCTTGATTGGACAGGTTACCTACGAGCAGTACTTC.

The chain carries TRBV5-1 and TRBJ2-5; D remains unclear. This CDR3 region has 18 residues. From germline, CDR1 is SGHRS and CDR2 YFSETQ. Trimming left V 2 bases short and J 0 bases short, with 20 bases between. CDR3 in amino acids: CASSFLNMQALYQETQYF. Written as DNA, the CDR3 is TGCGCCAGCAGCTTCTTAAATATGCAGGCTTTGTACCAAGAGACCCAGTACTTC.

The CDR3 sequence is CASTRGMGDTGELFF. The CDR3 bases are TGCGCCAGCACCCGGGGGATGGGGGACACCGGGGAGCTGTTTTTT. The V call is TRBV5-1, the J call TRBJ2-2; D might be TRBD2 (6 bases). Germline CDR1 and CDR2: SGHRS and YFSETQ. Between the trimmed V and J ends, which lost 6 bases and 3 bases, there was a span of 15 bases. The CDR3 contains 15 residues.

The rearrangement links TRBV5-4 to TRBJ2-5, with D perhaps given as TRBD1 or TRBD2 (5 bases each). The CDR3 loop spans 17 amino acids. Germline V gives CDR1 SGHNT, CDR2 YYREEE (reference sequence). Trimming shortened V by 3 bases and J by 1 base, and 19 bases separated the two germline ends. The CDR3 is CASSSRYSGALQETQYF. The DNA for the CDR3 is TGTGCCAGCAGCTCCCGTTATTCCGGGGCCCTCCAAGAGACCCAGTACTTC.

This chain connects TRBV18 to TRBJ2-6; D is possibly TRBD1 (5 bases). Germline values: CDR1 KGHSH, CDR2 LQKENI. V dropped 0 bases and J dropped 15 bases, with 18 bases sitting between them. The CDR3 has 15 amino acids. The CDR3 DNA is TGTGCCAGCTCACCACCCAGGGCGGTTGAGGACGCCCTGACTTTC. This encodes CASSPPRAVEDALTF.

V usage is TRBV20-1 and J usage is TRBJ2-1; D possibly corresponds to TRBD2 (6 bases). The CDR3 consists of 13 residues. Trimming removed 6 bases from V and 6 bases from J, with 15 bases in between. Germline assignment: CDR1 DFQATT and CDR2 SNEGSKA (reference sequence). The CDR3 here is CSASRGSFNEQFF. In DNA form, the CDR3 reads TGCAGTGCCAGTCGGGGGAGCTTCAATGAGCAGTTCTTC.

The V gene is TRBV2, the J gene TRBJ1-2; possibly TRBD1 for D (6 bases). This CDR3 has 14 amino acids. Germline V gene lookup returns CDR1 SNHLY and CDR2 FYNNEI. The V end lost 2 bases, the J end lost 8 bases, and 15 bases lay between the germline ends. The CDR3 bases are TGTGCCAGCAGTGAAACCGTCTCAGGGGACGGCTACACCTTC. Amino acid sequence: CASSETVSGDGYTF.

The rearrangement uses TRBV30 and TRBJ1-4, with D maybe TRBD1 (6 bases). CDR1 is GTSNPN, CDR2 SVGIG, per germline (reference sequence). CDR3 length: 13 amino acids. With 4 bases removed from V and 10 bases from J, the gap between germline ends came to 16 bases. CDR3 in DNA: TGTGCCTGGACTTTAACCAGGGGCGGAAAACTGTTTTTT. It codes for CAWTLTRGGKLFF.

V usage is TRBV29-1 and J usage is TRBJ2-2; D unclear. Germline CDR1 SQVTM, CDR2 ANQGSEA. This CDR3 contains 12 residues. Between the trimmed V and J ends, which lost 4 bases and 1 base, there was a span of 4 bases. CDR3: CSVVGNTGELFF. CDR3 coding DNA: TGCAGCGTTGTTGGGAACACCGGGGAGCTGTTTTTT.

V is TRBV7-2 and J is TRBJ1-1; no clear D gene. The CDR3 runs 15 residues. The V end was cut by 1 base, the J end by 3 bases, with 12 bases between. CDR1 and CDR2 from the germline V gene are SGHTA and FQGNSA. CDR3 coding DNA: TGTGCCAGCAGCTTAGTCCAGGTCCGGGACACTGAAGCTTTCTTT. Translation gives CASSLVQVRDTEAFF.

DNA for the CDR3: TGTGCCAGCAGTTCCACAGGGTACGAGCAGTACTTC. Residues: CASSSTGYEQYF. V and J are TRBV28 and TRBJ2-7; weak D call: TRBD1 (6 bases). Germline loops: CDR1 MDHEN, CDR2 SYDVKM. The CDR3 is made up of 12 amino acids. With 4 bases removed from V and 4 bases from J, the gap between germline ends came to 8 bases.

The rearrangement uses TRBV7-6 and TRBJ2-7, with D maybe TRBD2 (6 bases). The CDR3 is 15 residues long. Germline V gene lookup returns CDR1 SGHVS and CDR2 FNYEAQ. V shed 5 bases and J shed 2 bases, with 16 bases lying between them. In DNA, the CDR3 is TGTGCCAGCAGCCCACGAGGAGGGTCGGCCTACGAGCAGTACTTC. Protein sequence: CASSPRGGSAYEQYF.

The chain joins TRBV20-1 to TRBJ2-3, with D uncertain. V lost 3 bases, J lost 2 bases, and 15 bases lay in between. The CDR3 has 15 residues. CDR1 DFQATT and CDR2 SNEGSKA come from the germline V gene (reference sequence). CDR3 sequence (DNA): TGCAGTGCTAGTACTGGGGATTCTCTCACAGATACGCAGTATTTT. It is translated as CSASTGDSLTDTQYF.